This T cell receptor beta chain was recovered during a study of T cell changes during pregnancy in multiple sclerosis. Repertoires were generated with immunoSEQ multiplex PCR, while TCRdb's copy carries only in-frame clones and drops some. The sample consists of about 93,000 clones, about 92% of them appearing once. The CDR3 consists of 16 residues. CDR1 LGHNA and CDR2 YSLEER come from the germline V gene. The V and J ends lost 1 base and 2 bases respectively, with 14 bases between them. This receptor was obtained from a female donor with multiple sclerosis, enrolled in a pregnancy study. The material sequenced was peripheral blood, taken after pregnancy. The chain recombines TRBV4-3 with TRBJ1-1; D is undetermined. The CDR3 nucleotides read TGCGCCAGCAGCCAAGGAGGTCTGGGGAGTAACACTGAAGCTTTCTTT. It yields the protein CASSQGGLGSNTEAFF.